The sample holds many counts of the clone carrying this T cell receptor beta chain. The CDR3 spans 15 residues. With 6 bases clipped from V and 5 bases from J, the junction kept 13 bases outside the gene matches. Germline V gives CDR1 KGHSH, CDR2 LQKENI. The source of the sample is a study of CD8 T cells in ankylosing spondylitis. A single record per CDR3 protein comes from TCRdb applying MiXCR to the 5' RACE reads. The sample holds around 130,000 distinct CDR3 sequences, around 7% seen once. The origin of this receptor is a male donor with ankylosing spondylitis or in good health (not recorded which). Sequences were obtained from blood, either unsorted or a sorted T cell fraction (not recorded which). The chain links TRBV18 to TRBJ2-7; 7 positions agree with TRBD1. CDR3 loop: CASSPDNRGRNEQYF. The CDR3 DNA sequence: TGTGCCAGCTCCCCAGACAACAGGGGTAGGAACGAGCAGTACTTC.